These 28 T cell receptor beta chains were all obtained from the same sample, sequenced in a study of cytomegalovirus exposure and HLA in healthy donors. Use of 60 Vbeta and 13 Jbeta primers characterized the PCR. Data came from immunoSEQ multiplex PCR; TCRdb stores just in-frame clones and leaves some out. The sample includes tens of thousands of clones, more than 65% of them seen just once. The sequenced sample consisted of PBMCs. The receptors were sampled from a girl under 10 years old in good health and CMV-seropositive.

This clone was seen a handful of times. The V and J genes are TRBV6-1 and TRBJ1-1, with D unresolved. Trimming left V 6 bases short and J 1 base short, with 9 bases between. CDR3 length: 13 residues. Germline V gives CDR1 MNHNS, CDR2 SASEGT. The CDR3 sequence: CASRITSNTEAFF. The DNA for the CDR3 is TGTGCCAGCAGGATCACATCGAACACTGAAGCTTTCTTT.

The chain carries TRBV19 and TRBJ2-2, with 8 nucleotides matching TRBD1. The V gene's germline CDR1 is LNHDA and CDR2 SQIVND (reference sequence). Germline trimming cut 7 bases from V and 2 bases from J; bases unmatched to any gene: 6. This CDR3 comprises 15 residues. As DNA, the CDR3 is TGTGCCAGTACCCACAGGGGGATAAACACCGGGGAGCTGTTTTTT. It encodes CASTHRGINTGELFF.

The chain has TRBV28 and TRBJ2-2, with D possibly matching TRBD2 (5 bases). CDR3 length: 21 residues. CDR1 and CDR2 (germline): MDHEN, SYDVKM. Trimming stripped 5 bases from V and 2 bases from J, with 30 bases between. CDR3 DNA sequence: TGTGCCAGCAGTCCAACCCTCACACCTTTCATGTCAGACTATAACACCGGGGAGCTGTTTTTT. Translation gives CASSPTLTPFMSDYNTGELFF.

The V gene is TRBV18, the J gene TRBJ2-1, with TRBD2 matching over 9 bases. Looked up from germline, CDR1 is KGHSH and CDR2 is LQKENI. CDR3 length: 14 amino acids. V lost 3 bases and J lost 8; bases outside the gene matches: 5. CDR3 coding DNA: TGTGCCAGCTCACCCTTGCGGGAGGGCCATGAGCAGTTCTTC. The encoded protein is CASSPLREGHEQFF.

The CDR3 sequence is CASSSWTQTYNEQFF. The CDR3 DNA is TGTGCCAGCAGCTCCTGGACACAAACCTACAATGAGCAGTTCTTC. The chain joins TRBV7-2 to TRBJ2-1; TRBD1 is a possible D gene (5 bases). The germline gives CDR1 SGHTA, CDR2 FQGNSA. V lost 4 bases to trimming and J lost 2 bases, with 12 bases between them. This CDR3 region has 15 residues.

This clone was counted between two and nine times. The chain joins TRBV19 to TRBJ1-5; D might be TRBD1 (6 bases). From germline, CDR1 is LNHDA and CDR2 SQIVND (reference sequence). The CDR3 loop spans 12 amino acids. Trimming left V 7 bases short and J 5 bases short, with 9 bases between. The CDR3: CASTGDHQPQHF. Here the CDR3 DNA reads TGTGCCAGTACAGGGGACCATCAGCCCCAGCATTTT. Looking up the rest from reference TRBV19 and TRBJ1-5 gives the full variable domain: DGGITQSPKYLFRKEGQNVTLSCEQNLNHDAMYWYRQDPGQGLRLIYYSQIVNDFQKGDIAEGYSVSREKKESFPLTVTSAQKNPTAFYLCASTGDHQPQHFGDGTRLSIL.

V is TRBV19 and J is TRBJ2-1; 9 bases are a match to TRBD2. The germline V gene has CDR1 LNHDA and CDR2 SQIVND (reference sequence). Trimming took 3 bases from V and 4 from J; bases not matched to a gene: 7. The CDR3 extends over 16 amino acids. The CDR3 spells CASSILKTSGYNEQFF. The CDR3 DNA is TGTGCCAGTAGTATTCTGAAGACTAGCGGATACAATGAGCAGTTCTTC. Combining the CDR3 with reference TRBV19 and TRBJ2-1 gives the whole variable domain DGGITQSPKYLFRKEGQNVTLSCEQNLNHDAMYWYRQDPGQGLRLIYYSQIVNDFQKGDIAEGYSVSREKKESFPLTVTSAQKNPTAFYLCASSILKTSGYNEQFFGPGTRLTVL.

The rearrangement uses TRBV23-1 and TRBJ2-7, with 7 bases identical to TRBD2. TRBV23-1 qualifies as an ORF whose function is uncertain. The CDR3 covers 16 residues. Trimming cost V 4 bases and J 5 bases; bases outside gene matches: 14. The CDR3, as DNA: TGCGCCAGCAGTCCATGCTGGACTAGTAGGTTAGACGAGCAGTACTTC. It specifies CASSPCWTSRLDEQYF.

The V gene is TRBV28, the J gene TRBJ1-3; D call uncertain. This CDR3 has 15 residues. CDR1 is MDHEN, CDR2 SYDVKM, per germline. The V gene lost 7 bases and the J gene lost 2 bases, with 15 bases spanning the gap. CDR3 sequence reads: CASTPRRLAGNTIYF. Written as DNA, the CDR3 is TGTGCCAGCACCCCTCGGAGACTGGCTGGAAACACCATATATTTT. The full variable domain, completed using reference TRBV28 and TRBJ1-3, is DVKVTQSSRYLVKRTGEKVFLECVQDMDHENMFWYRQDPGLGLRLIYFSYDVKMKEKGDIPEGYSVSREKKERFSLILESASTNQTSMYLCASTPRRLAGNTIYFGEGSWLTVV.

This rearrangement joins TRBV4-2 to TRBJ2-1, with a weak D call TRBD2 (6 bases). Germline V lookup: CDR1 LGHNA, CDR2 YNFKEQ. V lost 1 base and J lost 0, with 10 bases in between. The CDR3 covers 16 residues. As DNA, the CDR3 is TGTGCCAGCAGCCAAGTTAGCGGAGTCTCCTACAATGAGCAGTTCTTC. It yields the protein CASSQVSGVSYNEQFF.

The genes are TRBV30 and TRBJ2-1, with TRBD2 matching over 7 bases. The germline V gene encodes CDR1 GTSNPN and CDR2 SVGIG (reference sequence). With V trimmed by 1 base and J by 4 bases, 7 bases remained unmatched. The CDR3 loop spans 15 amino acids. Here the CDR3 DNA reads TGTGCCTGGAGTGGCGGCGGGGGATTTTACAATGAGCAGTTCTTC. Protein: CAWSGGGGFYNEQFF.

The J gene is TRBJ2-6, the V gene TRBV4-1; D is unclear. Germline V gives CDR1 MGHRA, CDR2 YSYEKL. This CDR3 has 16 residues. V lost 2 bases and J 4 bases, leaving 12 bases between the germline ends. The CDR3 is CASSQLESAGANVLTF. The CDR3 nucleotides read TGCGCCAGCAGCCAATTGGAGTCCGCCGGGGCCAACGTCCTGACTTTC.

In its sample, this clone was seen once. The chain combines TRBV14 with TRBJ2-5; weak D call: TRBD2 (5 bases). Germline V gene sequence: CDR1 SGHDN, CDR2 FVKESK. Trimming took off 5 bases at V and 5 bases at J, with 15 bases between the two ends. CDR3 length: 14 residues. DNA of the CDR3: TGTGCCAGCAGCTTAACGGGGATTTCGGAGACCCAGTACTTC. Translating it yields CASSLTGISETQYF.

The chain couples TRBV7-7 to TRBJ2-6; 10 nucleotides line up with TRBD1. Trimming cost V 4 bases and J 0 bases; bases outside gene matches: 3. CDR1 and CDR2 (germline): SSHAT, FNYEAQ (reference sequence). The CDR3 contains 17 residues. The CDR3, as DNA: TGTGCCAGCAGCTCCGGACAGGGGGGCTCTGGGGCCAACGTCCTGACTTTC. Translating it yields CASSSGQGGSGANVLTF.

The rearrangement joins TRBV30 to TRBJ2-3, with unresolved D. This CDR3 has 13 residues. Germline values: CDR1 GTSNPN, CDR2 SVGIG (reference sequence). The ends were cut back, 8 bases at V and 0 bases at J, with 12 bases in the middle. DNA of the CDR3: TGTGCCCTAACCACTTTTAGCACAGATACGCAGTATTTT. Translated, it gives CALTTFSTDTQYF.

The CDR3 region is CASSVGLAGQYEQYF. The CDR3, as DNA: TGTGCCAGCAGCGTCGGACTAGCGGGACAGTACGAGCAGTACTTC. The rearrangement links TRBV9 to TRBJ2-7; 12 nucleotides line up with TRBD2. The V and J ends lost 2 bases and 4 bases, in that order; junction bases with no gene match: 4. This CDR3 is built from 15 residues. From germline, CDR1 is SGDLS and CDR2 YYNGEE.

This CDR3 reads CASSQRDTQETQYF. The CDR3 bases are TGCGCCAGCAGCCAAAGGGACACACAAGAGACCCAGTACTTC. The V gene is TRBV4-1, the J gene TRBJ2-5; a weak D match, TRBD1 (6 bases). CDR3 length: 14 amino acids. The germline V gene has CDR1 MGHRA and CDR2 YSYEKL. Deletions cut 2 bases from V and 2 bases from J, with 9 bases between.

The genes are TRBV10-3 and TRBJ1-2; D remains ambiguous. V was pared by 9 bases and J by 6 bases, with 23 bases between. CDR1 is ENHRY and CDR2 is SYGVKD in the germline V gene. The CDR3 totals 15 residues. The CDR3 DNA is TGTGCCATGCACGACACCGGTTCCATGATAAATGGCTACACCTTC. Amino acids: CAMHDTGSMINGYTF.

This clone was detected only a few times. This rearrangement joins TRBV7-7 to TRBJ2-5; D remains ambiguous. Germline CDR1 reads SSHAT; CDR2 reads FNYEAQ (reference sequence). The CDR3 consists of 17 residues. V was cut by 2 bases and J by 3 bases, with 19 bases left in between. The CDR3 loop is CASSLSVSLTGEETQYF. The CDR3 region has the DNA TGTGCCAGCAGCTTATCGGTTTCCCTAACCGGTGAAGAGACCCAGTACTTC.

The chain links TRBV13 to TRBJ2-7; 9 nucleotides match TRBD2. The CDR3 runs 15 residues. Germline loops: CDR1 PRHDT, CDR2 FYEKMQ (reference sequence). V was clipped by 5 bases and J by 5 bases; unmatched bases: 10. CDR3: CASSPSLAGSDEQYF. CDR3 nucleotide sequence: TGTGCCAGCAGCCCCAGCCTAGCGGGAAGCGACGAGCAGTACTTC.

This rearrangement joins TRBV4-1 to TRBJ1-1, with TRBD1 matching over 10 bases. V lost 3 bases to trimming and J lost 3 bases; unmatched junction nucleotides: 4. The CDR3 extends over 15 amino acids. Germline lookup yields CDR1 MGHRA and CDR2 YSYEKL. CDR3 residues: CASSQGDRGDTEAFF. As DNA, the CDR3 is TGCGCCAGCAGCCAGGGGGACAGGGGCGACACTGAAGCTTTCTTT.

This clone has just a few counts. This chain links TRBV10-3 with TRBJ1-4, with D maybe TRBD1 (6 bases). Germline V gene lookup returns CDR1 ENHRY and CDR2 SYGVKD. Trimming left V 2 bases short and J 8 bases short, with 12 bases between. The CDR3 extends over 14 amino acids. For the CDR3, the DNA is TGTGCCATCAGTGAGGGGACATCGAGAGAAAAACTGTTTTTT. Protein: CAISEGTSREKLFF.

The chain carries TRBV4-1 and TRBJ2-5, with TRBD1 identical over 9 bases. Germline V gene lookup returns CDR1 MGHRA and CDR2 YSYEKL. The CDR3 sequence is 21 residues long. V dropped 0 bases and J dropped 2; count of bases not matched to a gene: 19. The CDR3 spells CASSQDAPVPGQGRGQETQYF. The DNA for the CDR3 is TGCGCCAGCAGCCAAGATGCGCCCGTCCCGGGACAGGGCCGGGGGCAAGAGACCCAGTACTTC.

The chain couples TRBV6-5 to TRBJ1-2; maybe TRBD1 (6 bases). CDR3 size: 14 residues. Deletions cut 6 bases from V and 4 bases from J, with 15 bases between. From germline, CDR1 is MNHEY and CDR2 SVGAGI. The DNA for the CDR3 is TGTGCCAGCAGACCTCCGACAGGCGGCTATGGCTACACCTTC. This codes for CASRPPTGGYGYTF.

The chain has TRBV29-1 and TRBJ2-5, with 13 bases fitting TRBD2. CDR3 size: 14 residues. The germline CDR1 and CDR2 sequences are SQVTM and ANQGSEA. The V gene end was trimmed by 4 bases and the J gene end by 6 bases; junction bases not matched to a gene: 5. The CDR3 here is CSVATSGRWKTQYF. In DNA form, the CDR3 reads TGCAGCGTTGCGACTAGCGGGAGGTGGAAGACCCAGTACTTC.

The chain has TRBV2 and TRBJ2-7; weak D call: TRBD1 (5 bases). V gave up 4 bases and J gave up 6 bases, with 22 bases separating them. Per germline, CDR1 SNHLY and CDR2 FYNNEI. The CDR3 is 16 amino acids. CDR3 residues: CASSGEWTPSKGEQYF. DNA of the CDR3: TGTGCCAGCAGTGGTGAATGGACACCATCCAAGGGCGAGCAGTACTTC.

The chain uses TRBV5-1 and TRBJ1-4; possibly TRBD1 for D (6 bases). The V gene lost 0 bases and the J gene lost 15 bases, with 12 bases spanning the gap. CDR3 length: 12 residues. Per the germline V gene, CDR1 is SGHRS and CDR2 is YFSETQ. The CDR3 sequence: CASSLVGGPVFF. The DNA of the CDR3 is TGCGCCAGCAGCTTGGTCGGGGGGCCGGTGTTTTTT.

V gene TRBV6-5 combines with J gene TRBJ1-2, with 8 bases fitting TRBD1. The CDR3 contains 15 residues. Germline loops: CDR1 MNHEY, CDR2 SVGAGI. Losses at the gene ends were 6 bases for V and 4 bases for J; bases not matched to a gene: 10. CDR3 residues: CASRGQGTSGYGYTF. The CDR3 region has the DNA TGTGCCAGCAGAGGACAGGGAACCTCTGGCTATGGCTACACCTTC.